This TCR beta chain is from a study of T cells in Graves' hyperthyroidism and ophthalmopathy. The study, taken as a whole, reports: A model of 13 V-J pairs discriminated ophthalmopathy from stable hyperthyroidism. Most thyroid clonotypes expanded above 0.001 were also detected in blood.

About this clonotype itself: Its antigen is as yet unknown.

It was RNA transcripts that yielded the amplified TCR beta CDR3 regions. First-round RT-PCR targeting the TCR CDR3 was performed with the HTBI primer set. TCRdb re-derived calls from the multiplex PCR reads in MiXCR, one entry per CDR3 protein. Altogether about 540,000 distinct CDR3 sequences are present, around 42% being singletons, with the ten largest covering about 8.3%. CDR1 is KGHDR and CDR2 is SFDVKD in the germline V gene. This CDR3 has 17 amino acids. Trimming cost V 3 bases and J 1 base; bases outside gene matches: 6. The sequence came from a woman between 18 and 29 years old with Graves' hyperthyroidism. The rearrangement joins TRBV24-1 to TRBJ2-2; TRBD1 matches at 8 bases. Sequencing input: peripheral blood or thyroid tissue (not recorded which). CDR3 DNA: TGTGCCACCAGTGATCCTCGACAGGGGTTGAACACCGGGGAGCTGTTTTTT. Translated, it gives CATSDPRQGLNTGELFF.